These T cell receptor beta chains were read from a single sample in a study of blood T cell repertoires in COVID-19. This table comes from immunoSEQ multiplex PCR, and its TCRdb copy is limited to in-frame clones, with some not included. The data contain tens of thousands of clones, approximately 88% of them singletons. Source material: peripheral blood. The source is an elderly man with acute or convalescent COVID-19. The CDR3 runs from the conserved cysteine through the conserved F or W. A D gene is named only where the DNA matches it firmly. Rows may omit the clone size; those that give it use once, few, many or a size class.

>NA|TRBV6-4|NA|TRBJ2-2
CASSAAGLEYGELFF
TGTGCCAGCAGTGCGGCGGGACTGGAGTACGGGGAGCTGTTTTTT
>once|TRBV10-3|NA|TRBJ1-1
CAISGESTGNTEAFF
TGTGCCATCAGTGGTGAGTCGACAGGGAACACTGAAGCTTTCTTT
>NA|TRBV7-8|TRBD1|TRBJ1-5
CASSFGQGKSNQPQHF
TGTGCCAGCAGCTTCGGACAGGGGAAGAGCAATCAGCCCCAGCATTTT
>NA|TRBV6-5|TRBD2|TRBJ2-1
CASSSAGTSRHNEQFF
TGTGCCAGCAGTTCCGCCGGGACTAGCCGCCACAATGAGCAGTTCTTC
>NA|TRBV10-3|NA|TRBJ1-1
CAITASRGNTEAFF
TGTGCCATCACCGCAAGTAGGGGAAACACTGAAGCTTTCTTT
>NA|TRBV5-1|NA|TRBJ1-1
CASSLQGSTEAFF
TGCGCCAGCAGCTTACAGGGAAGCACTGAAGCTTTCTTT
>NA|TRBV6-2/TRBV6-3|TRBD2|TRBJ2-4
CASSYGAGEGNIQYF
TGTGCCAGCAGTTACGGGGCGGGAGAAGGAAACATTCAGTACTTC
>NA|TRBV6-5|NA|TRBJ2-4
CASIPGGGNIQYF
TGTGCCAGCATACCCGGGGGTGGGAACATTCAGTACTTC
>NA|TRBV15|NA|TRBJ1-1
CATSRDLGNTEAFF
TGTGCCACCAGCAGAGATCTCGGGAACACTGAAGCTTTCTTT
>NA|TRBV18|TRBD2|TRBJ2-1
CASSLRAGEVGNEQFF
TGTGCCAGCTCGCTTAGAGCGGGAGAAGTGGGCAATGAGCAGTTCTTC
>NA|TRBV9|TRBD1|TRBJ1-5
CASSVTGVSNQPQHF
TGTGCCAGCAGCGTAACAGGGGTTAGCAATCAGCCCCAGCATTTT
>once|TRBV11-2|NA|TRBJ2-3
CASTNLFGGAAVGTQYF
TGTGCCAGCACCAATCTATTCGGCGGGGCGGCCGTAGGTACGCAGTATTTT
>NA|TRBV6-5|TRBD1|TRBJ1-1
CASSKLQGEGTEAFF
TGTGCCAGCAGTAAGTTACAGGGGGAGGGCACTGAAGCTTTCTTT
>once|TRBV5-1|TRBD1|TRBJ2-3
CASSQTGGAVGDTQYF
TGCGCCAGCAGCCAGACAGGGGGCGCGGTCGGAGATACGCAGTATTTT
>few|TRBV7-9|NA|TRBJ1-1
CASSLGGLVEAFF
TGTGCCAGCAGCTTAGGGGGCCTTGTTGAAGCTTTCTTT
>once|TRBV7-9|NA|TRBJ2-5
CASSFGQKETQYF
TGTGCCAGCAGCTTTGGACAGAAAGAGACCCAGTACTTC
>NA|TRBV28|TRBD1|TRBJ1-4
CASSFMMGQGVNEKLFF
TGTGCCAGCAGTTTTATGATGGGACAGGGGGTTAATGAAAAACTGTTTTTT
>NA|TRBV3-1/TRBV3-2|TRBD2|TRBJ2-3
CASSQDLGGSTDTQYF
TGTGCCAGCAGCCAAGATTTGGGGGGGAGCACAGATACGCAGTATTTT
>NA|TRBV28|TRBD1|TRBJ1-5
CASRSQGGNQPQHF
TGTGCCAGCAGGTCCCAGGGGGGCAATCAGCCCCAGCATTTT
>NA|TRBV5-4|TRBD1|TRBJ2-7
CASSQGTAKPYEQYF
TGTGCCAGCAGCCAAGGGACAGCCAAACCCTACGAGCAGTACTTC
>once|TRBV30|NA|TRBJ1-5
CAWSGGASNQPQHF
TGTGCCTGGAGTGGCGGGGCCTCCAATCAGCCCCAGCATTTT
>NA|TRBV5-1|TRBD2|TRBJ2-2
CASSAFSGSGATGELFF
TGCGCCAGCAGCGCCTTCAGCGGGAGTGGGGCCACCGGGGAGCTGTTTTTT
>NA|TRBV29-1|TRBD1|TRBJ1-2
CSESGTGLGGYTF
TGCAGCGAGTCCGGGACAGGTCTCGGGGGCTACACCTTC
>NA|TRBV7-6|TRBD1|TRBJ2-7
CASSYRQGEGYEQYF
TGTGCCAGCAGCTACCGACAGGGGGAAGGGTACGAGCAGTACTTC
>once|TRBV24-1|NA|TRBJ1-2
CATSDPGLSNYGYTF
TGTGCCACCAGTGATCCGGGTCTTTCTAACTATGGCTACACCTTC
>NA|TRBV30|NA|TRBJ2-7
CAGGRVGEQYF
TGTGCTGGCGGCAGGGTGGGGGAGCAGTACTTC
>NA|TRBV19|NA|TRBJ2-1
CASSPHTRKYNEQFF
TGTGCCAGTAGTCCCCACACGCGGAAATACAATGAGCAGTTCTTC
>few|TRBV6-5|NA|TRBJ1-3
CASRAGSSGNTIYF
TGTGCCAGCAGGGCCGGGAGCTCTGGAAACACCATATATTTT
>few|TRBV28|NA|TRBJ1-3
CASSSGEFGNTIYF
TGTGCCAGCAGTTCGGGGGAATTCGGAAACACCATATATTTT
>NA|TRBV7-3|NA|TRBJ2-7
CASTNSYEQYF
TGTGCCAGCACAAACTCCTACGAGCAGTACTTC
>NA|TRBV7-2|NA|TRBJ1-4
CASSLGGDNEKLFF
TGTGCCAGCAGCTTAGGAGGCGACAATGAAAAACTGTTTTTT
>NA|TRBV3-1/TRBV3-2|NA|TRBJ1-2
CASSQGNGYTF
TGTGCCAGCAGCCAGGGCAATGGCTACACCTTC
>once|TRBV20-1|TRBD2|TRBJ2-3
CSAWTRDTQYF
TGCAGTGCTTGGACTAGAGATACGCAGTATTTT
>few|TRBV28|NA|TRBJ1-2
CASSSAGVYGYTF
TGTGCCAGCAGTTCAGCAGGGGTATATGGCTACACCTTC
>NA|TRBV5-4|TRBD1|TRBJ1-1
CASSKPGGGNTEAFF
TGTGCCAGCAGCAAACCGGGAGGGGGCAACACTGAAGCTTTCTTT
>NA|TRBV24-1|NA|TRBJ2-2
CATSGGQRTNTGELFF
TGTGCCACCAGTGGGGGACAAAGAACGAACACCGGGGAGCTGTTTTTT
>NA|TRBV6-2/TRBV6-3|TRBD2|TRBJ2-5
CASSYQFFERAGGQETQYF
TGTGCCAGCAGTTACCAGTTCTTCGAGCGTGCGGGAGGGCAAGAGACCCAGTACTTC
>NA|TRBV3-1/TRBV3-2|NA|TRBJ2-4
CASSHEAGLNIQYF
TGTGCCAGCAGCCACGAGGCGGGGTTGAACATTCAGTACTTC
>NA|TRBV2|TRBD1|TRBJ1-2
CASSEWDSNYGYTF
TGTGCCAGCAGTGAATGGGACAGTAACTATGGCTACACCTTC
>NA|TRBV11-3|NA|TRBJ2-7
CASSLGRTREQYF
TGTGCCAGCAGCTTAGGGAGGACCCGCGAGCAGTACTTC
>NA|TRBV7-6|NA|TRBJ1-3
CASSLTGPLSGNTIYF
TGTGCCAGCAGCTTAACAGGTCCTCTCTCTGGAAACACCATATATTTT